The 27 T cell receptor beta chains listed next were all sequenced from one sample in a study of cytotoxic CD8 clonotypes in ibrutinib-treated CLL. Clones were sequenced by immunoSEQ multiplex PCR, and TCRdb holds only the in-frame ones, with some missing. The table records about 160,000 clones, around nine tenths of them present only once. The sample in question was PBMCs, obtained at disease progression, from a patient treated with ibrutinib. These receptors originate from a human donor with chronic lymphocytic leukemia.

V usage is TRBV29-1 and J usage is TRBJ2-3; a weak D match, TRBD2 (5 bases). This CDR3 region has 14 residues. CDR1 is SQVTM and CDR2 is ANQGSEA in the germline V gene. Between the trimmed V and J ends, which lost 0 bases and 5 bases, there was a span of 12 bases. The CDR3 bases are TGCAGCGTTGAAGATGAGGGAGTTGTAGATACGCAGTATTTT. It specifies CSVEDEGVVDTQYF.

Points on this clone: Relative to the germline gene, one junction end is altered; a read error may explain this. The CDR3 sequence is CASSLEGAGEQFF. Here the CDR3 DNA reads TGTGCTAGCAGCTTAGAAGGCGCCGGGGAGCAGTTCTTC. The chain carries TRBV7-7 and TRBJ2-1; D gene uncertain. Per germline, CDR1 SSHAT and CDR2 FNYEAQ (reference sequence). CDR3 size: 13 residues.

The CDR3 DNA follows: TGTGCCAGCAGTGACTCGCTACCAGGACAGGGCCCCTATGGCTACACCTTC. Translating it yields CASSDSLPGQGPYGYTF. The gene calls are TRBV6-4 and TRBJ1-2, with TRBD1 identical over 8 bases. CDR3 length: 17 amino acids. Germline CDR1 and CDR2: MRHNA and SNTAGT. After removal of 0 bases from V and 4 bases from J, the junction contained 10 bases not matched to a gene.

The rearrangement links TRBV9 to TRBJ1-3, with D possibly matching TRBD1 (5 bases). The CDR3 is 15 residues long. V shed 0 bases and J shed 0 bases, with 7 bases lying between them. Germline assignment: CDR1 SGDLS and CDR2 YYNGEE. The CDR3 DNA reads TGTGCCAGCAGCGTAGACGGGGGCTCTGGAAACACCATATATTTT. Amino acid sequence: CASSVDGGSGNTIYF.

J is TRBJ2-6 and V is TRBV5-6; D gene unclear. The V gene's germline CDR1 is SGHDT and CDR2 YYEEEE. This CDR3 contains 13 residues. Trimming cost V 3 bases and J 3 bases, with 4 bases left between them. Here the CDR3 DNA reads TGTGCCAGCAGCTCGGGTGGGGCCAACGTCCTGACTTTC. Translation: CASSSGGANVLTF.

V gene TRBV28 combines with J gene TRBJ2-2; D remains unclear. This CDR3 is built from 12 residues. The germline V gene encodes CDR1 MDHEN and CDR2 SYDVKM. The V and J ends lost 4 bases and 4 bases respectively, with 4 bases between them. The CDR3 here is CASSWSTGELFF. The CDR3 nucleotides are TGTGCCAGCAGTTGGAGCACCGGGGAGCTGTTTTTT.

V is TRBV7-2 and J is TRBJ2-7; a weak D match, TRBD2 (5 bases). V lost 5 bases, J lost 2 bases, and 16 bases lay in between. The CDR3 spans 15 residues. Germline V gives CDR1 SGHTA, CDR2 FQGNSA. The DNA of the CDR3 is TGTGCCAGCAGCCCTAGGGTGGGAGAGACCTACGAGCAGTACTTC. Translated: CASSPRVGETYEQYF.

The J gene is TRBJ1-2, the V gene TRBV27; D not resolved. The germline V gene encodes CDR1 MNHEY and CDR2 SMNVEV (reference sequence). Trimming took 5 bases from V and 4 from J, leaving 17 bases between them. This CDR3 region has 15 residues. CDR3 DNA: TGTGCCAGCAGTGACTCAGGTACGGGAAGCTATGGCTACACCTTC. Protein: CASSDSGTGSYGYTF.

The chain combines TRBV2 with TRBJ2-3; TRBD2 agrees at 11 bases. With 6 bases clipped from V and 5 bases from J, the junction kept 10 bases outside the gene matches. The CDR3 loop spans 16 amino acids. CDR1 is SNHLY, CDR2 FYNNEI, per germline. The CDR3 DNA sequence: TGTGCCAGCAGGCAAACTAGCGGGAGTCGTTTAGATACGCAGTATTTT. Translating it yields CASRQTSGSRLDTQYF.

The chain joins TRBV6-5 to TRBJ2-3, with D possibly TRBD1 on 7 matching bases. Trimming pared 6 bases from V and 0 bases from J, leaving 10 bases between. Germline CDR1 is MNHEY and CDR2 is SVGAGI. The CDR3 is made up of 14 amino acids. CDR3: CASRTGTSTDTQYF. DNA of the CDR3: TGTGCCAGCAGGACAGGGACTAGCACAGATACGCAGTATTTT.

The CDR3 region has the DNA TGTGCCAGCAGACGAGGGGGGAACAGGGCACAGACCCAGTACTTC. Translated, it gives CASRRGGNRAQTQYF. This chain uses TRBV14 with TRBJ2-5; tentatively, D is TRBD1 or TRBD2 (6 bases each). With 6 bases removed from V and 6 bases from J, the gap between germline ends came to 20 bases. Germline-derived CDR1 and CDR2 are SGHDN and FVKESK. This CDR3 comprises 15 residues.

This rearrangement joins TRBV19 to TRBJ1-2; 7 bases are a match to TRBD1. Germline loops: CDR1 LNHDA, CDR2 SQIVND (reference sequence). CDR3 size: 13 residues. The trim removed 5 bases at V and 5 bases at J, leaving 5 bases unmatched. As DNA, the CDR3 is TGTGCCAGTAGTCCCGACAGGGAGTATGGCTACACCTTC. Its translation: CASSPDREYGYTF.

This chain joins TRBV5-4 and TRBJ2-7; TRBD1 aligns across 11 bases. The germline gives CDR1 SGHNT, CDR2 YYREEE (reference sequence). Trimming removed 4 bases from V and 0 bases from J; junction bases left unmatched: 3. The CDR3 covers 15 residues. CDR3 region: CASSQGQGVSYEQYF. CDR3 nucleotides: TGTGCCAGCAGCCAGGGACAGGGGGTCTCCTACGAGCAGTACTTC.

J is TRBJ1-2 and V is TRBV5-4; TRBD1 agrees at 7 bases. The ends lost 4 bases at V and 5 bases at J; junction bases unmatched: 5. There are 13 residues in the CDR3. The germline CDR1 and CDR2 sequences are SGHNT and YYREEE (reference sequence). The CDR3 here is CASSPPGGYGYTF. CDR3 DNA sequence: TGTGCCAGCAGCCCTCCAGGGGGGTATGGCTACACCTTC.

This clone is a singleton in its sample. The chain uses TRBV4-3 and TRBJ2-7, with a tentative D call TRBD2 (7 bases). The V gene's germline CDR1 is LGHNA and CDR2 YSLEER. The length of the CDR3 is 17 residues. V was pared by 0 bases and J by 5 bases, with 20 bases between. The CDR3 region has the DNA TGCGCCAGCAGCCAAGATCTAGGGGGAGGGCCTTTGAACGAGCAGTACTTC. Its translation: CASSQDLGGGPLNEQYF.

The chain links TRBV18 to TRBJ2-7; 11 nucleotides agree with TRBD1. Losses at the gene ends were 3 bases for V and 1 base for J; bases not matched to a gene: 5. The CDR3 totals 16 residues. In germline, CDR1 is KGHSH, CDR2 LQKENI. The CDR3 DNA follows: TGTGCCAGCTCACCGTTGGGACAGGGGGATTCCTACGAGCAGTACTTC. Protein sequence: CASSPLGQGDSYEQYF.

V gene TRBV7-6 combines with J gene TRBJ1-1, with TRBD1 as a possible D gene (6 bases). The CDR3 runs to 17 residues. The germline V and J ends were trimmed by 5 bases and 6 bases, with 25 bases remaining between them. Germline V lookup: CDR1 SGHVS, CDR2 FNYEAQ. The CDR3 DNA reads TGTGCCAGCAGCCGACTACTAAAACCGACAGGCGGCGCTGAAGCTTTCTTT. This sequence encodes CASSRLLKPTGGAEAFF.

This clone was seen a single time. The gene calls are TRBV27 and TRBJ2-1, with 7 bases fitting TRBD2. V shed 10 bases, J shed 10 bases, and the junction held 13 bases outside the gene matches. Per germline, CDR1 MNHEY and CDR2 SMNVEV (reference sequence). The CDR3 runs to 13 residues. The CDR3 DNA sequence: TGTGCCACCGCCGGGACTATTACCCGCGAGCAGTTCTTC. This gives the protein CATAGTITREQFF.

The chain uses TRBV18 and TRBJ2-7, with 8 positions matching TRBD1. The CDR3 totals 16 residues. Looked up from germline, CDR1 is KGHSH and CDR2 is LQKENI. V lost 5 bases, J lost 3 bases, and 12 bases stayed unmatched. The CDR3 sequence: CASSTGAGQGGYEQYF. Written as DNA, the CDR3 is TGTGCCAGCTCAACAGGGGCTGGACAGGGTGGCTACGAGCAGTACTTC.

V gene TRBV10-3 combines with J gene TRBJ2-7, with TRBD1 matching over 9 bases. With V trimmed by 7 bases and J by 3 bases, 7 bases remained unmatched. Germline V gives CDR1 ENHRY, CDR2 SYGVKD. This CDR3 comprises 14 residues. The CDR3 is CAINPGDRDYEQYF. CDR3 coding DNA: TGTGCCATCAACCCAGGGGACAGGGACTACGAGCAGTACTTC.

This clone has only one observation. The gene calls are TRBV6-1 and TRBJ2-7; 7 nucleotides agree with TRBD1. Trimming took 2 bases from V and 3 from J; bases not matched to a gene: 7. Germline loops: CDR1 MNHNS, CDR2 SASEGT. This CDR3 spans 15 amino acids. In DNA form, the CDR3 reads TGTGCCAGCAGTGAACCGGGACAGCTAATCTACGAGCAGTACTTC. It codes for CASSEPGQLIYEQYF.

This clone was observed a few times. The chain is built from TRBV2 and TRBJ1-2, with a weak D call TRBD1 (5 bases). Deletions cut 4 bases from V and 4 bases from J, with 10 bases between. CDR1 is SNHLY, CDR2 FYNNEI, per germline. The CDR3 length is 13 residues. The CDR3 region has the DNA TGTGCCAGCAGTGGGGACGGTGTCTATGGCTACACCTTC. It codes for CASSGDGVYGYTF.

This chain links TRBV7-8 with TRBJ2-7, with 8 bases matching TRBD1. The junction had 5 bases not matched to a gene; V was cut back by 7 bases and J by 3 bases. This CDR3 is 13 amino acids long. Germline V gene lookup returns CDR1 SGHVS and CDR2 FQNEAQ. CDR3 sequence (DNA): TGTGCCAGCACCTTTGACAGGGGCTACGAGCAGTACTTC. It specifies CASTFDRGYEQYF.

The chain joins TRBV20-1 to TRBJ2-7; 7 positions match TRBD2. The CDR3 covers 11 residues. After removal of 5 bases from V and 3 bases from J, the junction contained 1 base not matched to a gene. CDR1 and CDR2 from the germline V gene are DFQATT and SNEGSKA (reference sequence). DNA of the CDR3: TGCAGTGCTGGGAGGGACTACGAGCAGTACTTC. It codes for CSAGRDYEQYF.

This chain links TRBV4-2 with TRBJ1-4; tentative D call: TRBD1 (5 bases). The CDR3 has 17 amino acids. Germline values: CDR1 LGHNA, CDR2 YNFKEQ. Trimming stripped 1 base from V and 4 bases from J, with 16 bases between. The CDR3 coding sequence is TGTGCCAGCAGCCAAGTGGTTGGGGACTGGCTTAATGAAAAACTGTTTTTT. Translation gives CASSQVVGDWLNEKLFF.

This clone was seen once. The rearrangement links TRBV11-1 to TRBJ1-2; 7 positions match TRBD1. The CDR3 is 13 residues long. Trimming took 1 base from V and 6 from J; bases not matched to a gene: 2. Germline CDR1 SGHAT, CDR2 FQDESV (reference sequence). The CDR3 DNA reads TGTGCCAGCAGCTTAGAAGGGGGCGATGGCTACACCTTC. Translating it yields CASSLEGGDGYTF. The complete variable domain, with remaining parts taken from reference TRBV11-1 and TRBJ1-2, reads EAEVAQSPRYKITEKSQAVAFWCDPISGHATLYWYRQILGQGPELLVQFQDESVVDDSQLPKDRFSAERLKGVDSTLKIQPAELGDSAMYLCASSLEGGDGYTFGSGTRLTVV.

The gene calls are TRBV9 and TRBJ2-6; D is uncertain. The CDR3 totals 15 residues. Germline V lookup: CDR1 SGDLS, CDR2 YYNGEE. The germline V and J ends were trimmed by 2 bases and 4 bases, with 10 bases remaining between them. The CDR3 region has the DNA TGTGCCAGCAGCGTGTCGTTTCTCGGGGCCAACGTCCTGACTTTC. Translating gives CASSVSFLGANVLTF.